What follows are 21 T cell receptor beta chains derived from one specimen sequenced in a study of regulatory T cells in long-lasting Graves disease. Regarding time point: persistent/refractory GD, antithyroid drugs over 5 years with positive TRAb. PBMC RNA served as the TCR library source. Assembly of TCR beta libraries relied on iRepertoire HTBI primers together with Arm-PCR of CDR3 regions. TCRdb redid the calling of the multiplex PCR reads with MiXCR, one entry per CDR3 protein. The sample contains roughly 400,000 distinct CDR3 sequences, roughly a fifth of which appear only once. The sequencing here drew on peripheral blood mononuclear cells (PBMCs), taken when the disease was refractory, from a patient treated with antithyroid drugs. All receptors come from a female donor with Graves disease.

The gene calls are TRBV29-1 and TRBJ2-7; unclear D gene. The CDR3 has 10 amino acids. Trimming cost V 4 bases and J 3 bases, with 4 bases left between them. Germline CDR1 reads SQVTM; CDR2 reads ANQGSEA. Written as DNA, the CDR3 is TGCAGCGTTGCAGACTACGAGCAGTACTTC. Its translation: CSVADYEQYF.

This chain connects TRBV6-1 to TRBJ1-2; no clear D. The V gene lost 0 bases and the J gene lost 4 bases, with 12 bases spanning the gap. The CDR3 consists of 15 residues. Germline V lookup: CDR1 MNHNS, CDR2 SASEGT. CDR3 DNA: TGTGCCAGCAGTGAAGCGGTCAGGCGACCCTATGGCTACACCTTC. Translated: CASSEAVRRPYGYTF.

The chain carries TRBV5-1 and TRBJ2-7; D is unclear. Trimming took 0 bases from V and 6 from J, leaving 10 bases between them. CDR1 is SGHRS and CDR2 is YFSETQ in the germline V gene. The CDR3 has 13 amino acids. CDR3 coding DNA: TGCGCCAGCAGCTTGGCGTCCGGAGTCGAGCAGTACTTC. As protein: CASSLASGVEQYF.

This clonotype has a single count. The chain has TRBV7-2 and TRBJ2-1, with 10 nucleotides matching TRBD2. CDR3 size: 16 residues. The V gene's germline CDR1 is SGHTA and CDR2 FQGNSA. V gave up 5 bases and J gave up 7 bases; unmatched junction bases: 11. For the CDR3, the DNA is TGTGCCAGCAGCCTCCTAGCGGGAGCGGGGTCAAATGAGCAGTTCTTC. This translates into CASSLLAGAGSNEQFF.

This clonotype appeared a few times. The chain combines TRBV5-1 with TRBJ2-7; possibly TRBD1 for D (5 bases). V lost 2 bases and J 0 bases, leaving 12 bases between the germline ends. Germline CDR1 SGHRS, CDR2 YFSETQ. The CDR3 is 15 residues long. As DNA, the CDR3 is TGCGCCAGCAGCTTAACAGGAATGAGCTCCTACGAGCAGTACTTC. It yields the protein CASSLTGMSSYEQYF.

This clonotype was detected only a few times. The chain uses TRBV7-9 and TRBJ2-4; D is perhaps TRBD2 (6 bases). Germline lookup yields CDR1 SEHNR and CDR2 FQNEAQ (reference sequence). This CDR3 comprises 15 residues. Deletions cut 0 bases from V and 8 bases from J, with 14 bases between. The CDR3 DNA follows: TGTGCCAGCAGCTTAGCGGGGGGAGCCGGAGACATTCAGTACTTC. It codes for CASSLAGGAGDIQYF. Full variable domain (remainder filled in from reference TRBV7-9 and TRBJ2-4): DTGVSQNPRHKITKRGQNVTFRCDPISEHNRLYWYRQTLGQGPEFLTYFQNEAQLEKSRLLSDRFSAERPKGSFSTLEIQRTEQGDSAMYLCASSLAGGAGDIQYFGAGTRLSVL.

The sample holds many counts of this clonotype. The chain is built from TRBV28 and TRBJ2-5, with D possibly matching TRBD1 (6 bases). Deletions cut 4 bases from V and 3 bases from J, with 9 bases between. The CDR3 loop spans 13 amino acids. CDR1 is MDHEN, CDR2 SYDVKM, per germline. CDR3 loop: CASSSQGEETQYF. The DNA for the CDR3 is TGTGCCAGCAGTTCACAGGGAGAAGAGACCCAGTACTTC.

The chain uses TRBV7-9 and TRBJ2-1; TRBD2 aligns across 11 bases. CDR1 and CDR2 from the germline V gene are SEHNR and FQNEAQ (reference sequence). With V trimmed by 4 bases and J by 5 bases, 4 bases remained unmatched. The CDR3 loop spans 15 amino acids. The CDR3 coding sequence is TGTGCCAGCAGCTGGGGGACTAGCGGAAACAATGAGCAGTTCTTC. Translated: CASSWGTSGNNEQFF.

Many counts were recorded for this clonotype. The V and J genes are TRBV11-2 and TRBJ2-5; the match to TRBD1 covers 11 bases. After removal of 5 bases from V and 7 bases from J, the junction contained 9 bases not matched to a gene. The germline CDR1 and CDR2 sequences are SGHAT and FQNNGV. The CDR3 has 15 residues. The CDR3 spells CASSPGQGGLGTQYF. CDR3 DNA: TGTGCCAGCAGCCCGGGACAGGGGGGTTTGGGGACCCAGTACTTC.

The genes are TRBV2 and TRBJ2-2, with 8 bases fitting TRBD1. The trim removed 3 bases at V and 6 bases at J, leaving 6 bases unmatched. The CDR3 has 15 amino acids. CDR1 SNHLY and CDR2 FYNNEI come from the germline V gene. The CDR3 sequence: CASSDGTGHAGELFF. The CDR3 DNA is TGTGCCAGCAGTGATGGGACAGGACACGCCGGGGAGCTGTTTTTT.

J is TRBJ2-2 and V is TRBV15; D call uncertain. V shed 1 base and J shed 1 base, with 7 bases lying between them. Germline V gene sequence: CDR1 LNHNV, CDR2 YYDKDF (reference sequence). This CDR3 spans 15 amino acids. The CDR3 is CATSRAHLNTGELFF. The CDR3 DNA reads TGTGCCACCAGCAGAGCGCACCTGAACACCGGGGAGCTGTTTTTT.

This clonotype was recorded many times. The chain recombines TRBV11-2 with TRBJ2-5; TRBD2 matches at 13 bases. Germline V lookup: CDR1 SGHAT, CDR2 FQNNGV. The J segment lost 5 bases and the V segment lost 2 bases, leaving 8 bases of the junction unmatched. The CDR3 has 17 amino acids. DNA for the CDR3: TGTGCCAGCAGCTTAAAACTAGCGGGAGGGCGAGAGGAGACCCAGTACTTC. It yields the protein CASSLKLAGGREETQYF.

This clonotype was recorded many times. This sequence joins TRBV20-1 and TRBJ2-5, with D tentatively TRBD2 (6 bases). The V end was cut by 3 bases, the J end by 5 bases, with 16 bases between. Germline values: CDR1 DFQATT, CDR2 SNEGSKA (reference sequence). The CDR3 spans 14 residues. The CDR3 here is CSASQGAGGETQYF. CDR3 bases: TGCAGTGCTAGCCAAGGGGCTGGAGGGGAGACCCAGTACTTC.

Note on this clonotype: A read error may be the cause here, since a much bigger clone is one base away. The CDR3 DNA is TGTGCCAACAGTAAACCGATGGCCGTAAGTTCCTACGAGCAGTACTTC. It codes for CANSKPMAVSSYEQYF. The chain combines TRBV28 with TRBJ2-7; D is ambiguous. Germline lookup yields CDR1 MDHEN and CDR2 SYDVKM. The length of the CDR3 is 16 residues.

This clonotype has a count of ten or more. V gene TRBV7-8 combines with J gene TRBJ2-2; D gene uncertain. Germline CDR1 and CDR2: SGHVS and FQNEAQ. The CDR3 runs 17 residues. Between the trimmed V and J ends, which lost 5 bases and 3 bases, there was a span of 19 bases. CDR3 bases: TGTGCCAGCAGCCCCAATAACGTGGGAATGGACACCGGGGAGCTGTTTTTT. Its protein product is CASSPNNVGMDTGELFF. The variable domain in full, completed from reference TRBV7-8 and TRBJ2-2, reads GAGVSQSPRYKVAKRGQDVALRCDPISGHVSLFWYQQALGQGPEFLTYFQNEAQLDKSGLPSDRFFAERPEGSVSTLKIQRTQQEDSAVYLCASSPNNVGMDTGELFFGEGSRLTVL.

This clonotype was counted a single time. A much larger clone lies a single base off, so this may be a read error. The V gene is TRBV28, the J gene TRBJ2-7; the D is unclear. The CDR3 length is 14 residues. Looked up from germline, CDR1 is MDHEN and CDR2 is SYDVKM. DNA for the CDR3: TGTGCCGGCAGTTCGGATGGGCGGTACGGCGAGCAGTACTTC. As protein: CAGSSDGRYGEQYF.

V is TRBV6-1 and J is TRBJ2-4, with D maybe TRBD2 (5 bases). V was cut by 2 bases and J by 3 bases, with 8 bases left in between. CDR3 length equals 14 residues. CDR1 is MNHNS, CDR2 SASEGT, per germline. This CDR3 is CASSEPSRKNIQYF. The CDR3 nucleotides are TGTGCCAGCAGTGAACCTAGCCGCAAAAACATTCAGTACTTC.

About this clonotype: A much larger clone is a single base away; this may be a read error. The V call is TRBV7-8, the J call TRBJ1-3; D possibly corresponds to TRBD1 (6 bases). The germline V gene encodes CDR1 SGHVS and CDR2 FQNEAQ. This CDR3 region has 14 residues. The CDR3 DNA follows: TGTGTCAGCAGCTTAACAGGGACTGGAAACACCATATATTTT. As protein: CVSSLTGTGNTIYF.

In this sample, this clonotype turned up many times. V usage is TRBV2 and J usage is TRBJ1-1; tentatively, D is TRBD1 (5 bases). Looked up from germline, CDR1 is SNHLY and CDR2 is FYNNEI. This CDR3 has 16 amino acids. V was trimmed by 0 bases and J by 4 bases, leaving 15 bases between them. In DNA form, the CDR3 reads TGTGCCAGCAGTGAAGCCACAGGACTGGCGGGCACTGAAGCTTTCTTT. Encoded protein: CASSEATGLAGTEAFF.

This clonotype was counted many times. The chain joins TRBV28 to TRBJ2-7; 8 positions agree with TRBD1. The J segment lost 2 bases and the V segment lost 3 bases, leaving 6 bases of the junction unmatched. The length of the CDR3 is 15 residues. Germline-derived CDR1 and CDR2 are MDHEN and SYDVKM. CDR3 region: CASSFSGTGAYEQYF. The CDR3 region has the DNA TGTGCCAGCAGTTTCTCCGGGACAGGCGCCTACGAGCAGTACTTC.

The CDR3 bases are TGTGCCAGCGCCCTAAGGAACCTGGGCGACGAGCAGTACTTC. This codes for CASALRNLGDEQYF. V and J are TRBV7-6 and TRBJ2-7; no reliable D call. Germline CDR1 and CDR2: SGHVS and FNYEAQ. The ends were cut back, 8 bases at V and 5 bases at J, with 19 bases in the middle. CDR3 size: 14 residues. Based on the CDR3 plus reference TRBV7-6 and TRBJ2-7, the full variable domain is GAGVSQSPRYKVTKRGQDVALRCDPISGHVSLYWYRQALGQGPEFLTYFNYEAQQDKSGLPNDRFSAERPEGSISTLTIQRTEQRDSAMYRCASALRNLGDEQYFGPGTRLTVT.